The clone carrying this TCR beta chain was observed a few times. The time point: patch test 3, about 24 weeks after DPC sensitization. Treatment of the sample: therapeutic diphenylcyclopropenone sensitization with weekly scalp DPC. Unfractionated whole blood yielded the extracted total RNA. Individual cDNA molecules received unique molecular identifiers in the library. TCRdb re-called the RACE reads with MiXCR, one entry per CDR3 protein. The repertoire holds about 39,000 distinct CDR3 sequences, with over 9.5% as singletons. V lost 8 bases, J lost 6 bases, and 18 bases lay in between. Per germline, CDR1 SQVTM and CDR2 ANQGSEA. There are 13 residues in the CDR3. These data are taken from a study of human T cells and chemical hapten exposure. Study in general: 2% DPC was applied to roughly 2 cm by roughly 2 cm of upper inner arm skin for sensitization. Small pooled library volume differences chiefly drove per-sample TCR yield variation.

The sample consisted of whole blood, taken in connection with sensitization to the hapten diphenylcyclopropenone (DPC). The rearrangement joins TRBV29-1 to TRBJ2-3; maybe TRBD2 (5 bases). The source of this sequence is a woman between 35 and 50 years old with alopecia areata. Some clones in this sample may be carry-over from other donors' samples. In DNA form, the CDR3 reads TGCAGCTCCGCGGGCGCCGCAATGGATACGCAGTATTTT. Its translation: CSSAGAAMDTQYF.